These 9 T cell receptor beta chains came from one sample sequenced in a study of read filtering for tumor transcriptome and immune sequencing. Molecular barcoded adaptors covering alpha/delta and beta/gamma chains were used on 400 ng RNA. Using its own MiXCR run on the reads, TCRdb lists one record per CDR3 protein. The top ten hold around 47% of the sample, which has tens of thousands of distinct CDR3 sequences, around 14% seen once. The sample was a population of CD138-negative cells sorted from bone marrow. These TCRs come from a donor over 35 with multiple myeloma.

This clonotype was seen repeatedly, ten times or more. The V call is TRBV10-3, the J call TRBJ2-5; a weak D match, TRBD2 (6 bases). The V gene lost 0 bases and the J gene lost 5 bases, with 22 bases spanning the gap. Per germline, CDR1 ENHRY and CDR2 SYGVKD. The CDR3 sequence is 18 residues long. CDR3 amino acids: CAISESKGLEGTVETQYF. The CDR3 nucleotides are TGTGCCATCAGTGAGTCGAAGGGGCTGGAGGGTACGGTGGAGACCCAGTACTTC.

This clonotype has ten or more counts. This rearrangement joins TRBV19 to TRBJ2-2; D remains ambiguous. Germline lookup yields CDR1 LNHDA and CDR2 SQIVND (reference sequence). V lost 6 bases and J lost 7, with 6 bases in between. There are 11 residues in the CDR3. CDR3 sequence reads: CASSSIGELFF. CDR3 nucleotides: TGTGCCAGTAGCTCTATCGGGGAGCTGTTTTTT.

This clonotype was seen at least ten times. V gene TRBV7-8 combines with J gene TRBJ1-5, with TRBD1 as a possible D gene (5 bases). Germline CDR1 is SGHVS and CDR2 is FQNEAQ. Trimming left V 1 base short and J 4 bases short, with 17 bases between. The CDR3 length is 17 residues. The CDR3: CASSLDLGLGRNQPQHF. In DNA, the CDR3 is TGTGCCAGCAGCTTAGACCTGGGGCTGGGGAGGAATCAGCCCCAGCATTTT.

J is TRBJ2-1 and V is TRBV19; 7 bases align to TRBD2. The length of the CDR3 is 16 residues. Trimming cost V 2 bases and J 0 bases; bases outside gene matches: 4. Germline-derived CDR1 and CDR2 are LNHDA and SQIVND (reference sequence). CDR3 in DNA: TGTGCCAGTAGTATAAGAGCGGGGCTCTCCTACAATGAGCAGTTCTTC. Residues: CASSIRAGLSYNEQFF.

This clonotype was observed a handful of times. The chain joins TRBV19 to TRBJ1-3, with 8 positions matching TRBD1. The CDR3 contains 15 residues. Trimming removed 6 bases from V and 0 bases from J; junction bases left unmatched: 4. Germline V gene data show CDR1 as LNHDA and CDR2 as SQIVND (reference sequence). For the CDR3, the DNA is TGTGCCAGTAGGGACAGGGCGGACTCTGGAAACACCATATATTTT. It yields the protein CASRDRADSGNTIYF.

This clonotype was counted once. An end of the junction differs from the germline gene, which may be a read error. The V gene is TRBV20-1, the J gene TRBJ2-1, with a tentative D call TRBD2 (6 bases). The CDR3 consists of 14 residues. The V gene's germline CDR1 is DFQATT and CDR2 SNEGSKA (reference sequence). CDR3 DNA: TGCAGTGCTAGTGTTCTAGCGAAGGTCGGTGAGCAGTCCTTC. Amino acids: CSASVLAKVGEQSF.

This clonotype was seen repeatedly, ten times or more. This sequence joins TRBV19 and TRBJ1-4; D not certain. V dropped 7 bases and J dropped 7 bases, with 16 bases sitting between them. Germline V gene lookup returns CDR1 LNHDA and CDR2 SQIVND (reference sequence). CDR3 length: 14 amino acids. CDR3 region: CASTRTEGSEKLFF. CDR3 nucleotides: TGTGCCAGTACCCGGACTGAGGGTAGTGAAAAACTGTTTTTT. The entire variable domain, with the rest obtained from reference TRBV19 and TRBJ1-4, is as follows: DGGITQSPKYLFRKEGQNVTLSCEQNLNHDAMYWYRQDPGQGLRLIYYSQIVNDFQKGDIAEGYSVSREKKESFPLTVTSAQKNPTAFYLCASTRTEGSEKLFFGSGTQLSVL.

This clonotype was counted at least ten times. The chain is built from TRBV30 and TRBJ2-7; TRBD2 matches at 7 bases. Looked up from germline, CDR1 is GTSNPN and CDR2 is SVGIG (reference sequence). V shed 3 bases, J shed 4 bases, and the junction held 0 bases outside the gene matches. The CDR3 has 11 amino acids. The CDR3 DNA reads TGTGCCTGGAGGGGGGGGTACGAGCAGTACTTC. As protein: CAWRGGYEQYF.

This clonotype has a count of ten or more. V and J are TRBV19 and TRBJ2-3; D is perhaps TRBD1 (5 bases). V was clipped by 3 bases and J by 2 bases, with 9 bases between them. Germline CDR1 reads LNHDA; CDR2 reads SQIVND (reference sequence). This CDR3 region has 14 residues. CDR3 nucleotide sequence: TGTGCCAGTAGTATTGACAGAGTCACAGATACGCAGTATTTT. Amino acid sequence: CASSIDRVTDTQYF.